These 23 T cell receptor beta chains originate from one sample sequenced in a study of CD8+ T cells in alopecia areata. RNA, once extracted, was reverse transcribed into cDNA for use as the sequencing template. Using immunoSEQ multiplex PCR, the repertoire was profiled, and TCRdb retains in-frame clones only, with some absent. The table shows 6,500 to 9,000 clones, with around 50% occurring only once. Peripheral blood and lesional scalp punch biopsies were taken from alopecia areata patients. The source was skin, collected at week 0. The receptor source for this set is a human donor with alopecia areata.

The chain employs TRBV18 and TRBJ1-4; the match to TRBD1 covers 7 bases. With V trimmed by 3 bases and J by 4 bases, 5 bases remained unmatched. There are 15 residues in the CDR3. Germline V gene data show CDR1 as KGHSH and CDR2 as LQKENI. In DNA, the CDR3 is TGTGCCAGCTCACCTTACGGGACAGTTAATGAAAAACTGTTTTTT. It yields the protein CASSPYGTVNEKLFF.

V gene TRBV7-3 combines with J gene TRBJ2-7; possible D gene TRBD1, 6 bases. The length of the CDR3 is 14 residues. Germline lookup yields CDR1 SGHTA and CDR2 FQGTGA. The V end lost 5 bases, the J end lost 2 bases, and 13 bases lay between the germline ends. CDR3 in DNA: TGTGCCAGCAGCCCGTCGACAGGACCCTACGAGCAGTACTTC. Translation gives CASSPSTGPYEQYF.

This clone was seen a handful of times. V is TRBV7-9 and J is TRBJ2-5, with TRBD1 as a possible D gene (6 bases). The end of the DNA fits TRBJ2-7 better, so the J call may be wrong. The CDR3 contains 14 residues. Germline-derived CDR1 and CDR2 are SEHNR and FQNEAQ (reference sequence). The CDR3 sequence is CASSFSGHLNEQYF. The CDR3 DNA sequence: TGTGCCAGCAGCTTCTCGGGACACTTGAACGAGCAGTACTTC.

This clone was seen a handful of times. The V gene is TRBV28, the J gene TRBJ1-2, with TRBD1 identical over 12 bases. CDR3 length equals 15 residues. Trimming at V came to 2 bases and at J to 8 bases, leaving 6 bases not matched to a gene. Germline CDR1 reads MDHEN; CDR2 reads SYDVKM. The CDR3 is CASSLPGQGARGYTF. CDR3 coding DNA: TGTGCCAGCAGTTTACCGGGACAGGGGGCGCGAGGCTACACCTTC.

This clone has just one count. The CDR3 sequence is CASSHWDGGVVSGELFF. The CDR3 DNA is TGCGCCAGCAGCCATTGGGACGGAGGAGTAGTGTCCGGGGAGCTGTTTTTT. The chain recombines TRBV4-1 with TRBJ2-2; D might be TRBD1 or TRBD2, each matching 5 bases. Trimming took off 3 bases at V and 6 bases at J, with 20 bases between the two ends. CDR1 MGHRA and CDR2 YSYEKL come from the germline V gene. CDR3 size: 17 residues.

In DNA form, the CDR3 reads TGTGCCTGGAGTCGACAGGGGTTCTCTGGAAACACCATATATTTT. It translates to CAWSRQGFSGNTIYF. The genes are TRBV30 and TRBJ1-3, with TRBD1 matching 8 bases. The germline V gene has CDR1 GTSNPN and CDR2 SVGIG (reference sequence). The CDR3 covers 15 residues. Trimming took 2 bases from V and 0 from J; bases not matched to a gene: 3.

The CDR3 DNA reads TGTGCCAGCAGATATACCTCGTTGGGAGAGACCCAGTACTTC. Amino acids: CASRYTSLGETQYF. The rearrangement uses TRBV5-5 and TRBJ2-5; D unclear. CDR3 length: 14 amino acids. V lost 5 bases, J lost 4 bases, and 15 bases lay in between. Germline V gene data show CDR1 as SGHKS and CDR2 as YYEKEE (reference sequence). The full variable domain, its missing parts supplied by reference TRBV5-5 and TRBJ2-5, is DAGVTQSPTHLIKTRGQQVTLRCSPISGHKSVSWYQQVLGQGPQFIFQYYEKEERGRGNFPDRFSARQFPNYSSELNVNALLLGDSALYLCASRYTSLGETQYFGPGTRLLVL.

V and J are TRBV2 and TRBJ2-7; 7 bases match TRBD1. Germline loops: CDR1 SNHLY, CDR2 FYNNEI. The CDR3 covers 14 residues. V trimming: 4 bases; J trimming: 3 bases; junction bases outside the gene matches: 6. The CDR3 region has the DNA TGTGCCAGCAGTGCACAGGGGAGCAACTACGAGCAGTACTTC. Translating it yields CASSAQGSNYEQYF.

The chain couples TRBV7-2 to TRBJ2-7; D not resolved. Germline values: CDR1 SGHTA, CDR2 FQGNSA. Trimming pared 5 bases from V and 0 bases from J, leaving 14 bases between. The CDR3 loop spans 15 amino acids. This CDR3 is CASSQLQRSSYEQYF. The CDR3 DNA reads as TGTGCCAGCAGCCAACTACAGCGAAGCTCCTACGAGCAGTACTTC.

J is TRBJ1-1 and V is TRBV7-8; D is perhaps TRBD1 (5 bases). This CDR3 has 15 amino acids. The germline V gene has CDR1 SGHVS and CDR2 FQNEAQ. V lost 10 bases and J 1 base, leaving 19 bases between the germline ends. CDR3 sequence reads: CATRKAGGENTEAFF. The CDR3 nucleotides are TGTGCCACCCGAAAGGCCGGAGGGGAGAACACTGAAGCTTTCTTT.

The chain joins TRBV19 to TRBJ1-1; no clear D. Germline CDR1 is LNHDA and CDR2 is SQIVND (reference sequence). V was shortened by 6 bases and J by 7 bases, with 21 bases between the two germline ends. The CDR3 consists of 15 residues. CDR3 nucleotide sequence: TGTGCCAGTAGCCCGACCGTGGGAGGGAATGTTGAAGCTTTCTTT. This codes for CASSPTVGGNVEAFF.

This clone turned up a few times. This chain joins TRBV6-5 and TRBJ1-1; D ambiguous. With 0 bases removed from V and 10 bases from J, the gap between germline ends came to 15 bases. Germline assignment: CDR1 MNHEY and CDR2 SVGAGI. The CDR3 sequence is 14 residues long. This CDR3 reads CASSYSGEFSRAFF. The CDR3 DNA sequence: TGTGCCAGCAGTTACTCGGGCGAATTTTCGCGAGCTTTCTTT.

This clone was seen a few times. The V call is TRBV5-1, the J call TRBJ2-3; D is perhaps TRBD1 or TRBD2 (5 bases each). The CDR3 is 12 amino acids. Between the trimmed V and J ends, which lost 4 bases and 9 bases, there was a span of 12 bases. CDR1 is SGHRS and CDR2 is YFSETQ in the germline V gene. CDR3 protein: CASSPYGGTQYF. CDR3 in DNA: TGCGCCAGCAGCCCCTATGGGGGAACGCAGTATTTT.

This clone has a single count. The J gene is TRBJ2-7, the V gene TRBV2; the match to TRBD2 covers 12 bases. V lost 1 base to trimming and J lost 3 bases; unmatched junction nucleotides: 1. Germline assignment: CDR1 SNHLY and CDR2 FYNNEI. CDR3 length: 15 amino acids. As DNA, the CDR3 is TGTGCCAGCAGTGAAGGGACTAGCGGGGTCTACGAGCAGTACTTC. As protein: CASSEGTSGVYEQYF.

The table lists this clone with a few counts. The CDR3 spells CASSPGTGPYNSPLHF. The CDR3, as DNA: TGTGCCAGCAGCCCGGGGACAGGGCCCTATAATTCACCCCTCCACTTT. The rearrangement links TRBV7-9 to TRBJ1-6; 9 bases line up with TRBD1. Germline trimming cut 5 bases from V and 2 bases from J; bases unmatched to any gene: 4. The CDR3 covers 16 residues. CDR1 is SEHNR and CDR2 is FQNEAQ in the germline V gene (reference sequence).

Only a few counts were recorded for this clone. This rearrangement joins TRBV14 to TRBJ2-1; D is perhaps TRBD1 (6 bases). Germline CDR1 is SGHDN and CDR2 is FVKESK. This CDR3 spans 15 amino acids. Deletions cut 4 bases from V and 3 bases from J, with 13 bases between. CDR3: CASSRQALIYNEQFF. Here the CDR3 DNA reads TGTGCCAGCAGCCGACAGGCCTTAATCTACAATGAGCAGTTCTTC.

In the case of this clone: The junction differs from germline at one of its ends, possibly a read error. J is TRBJ2-7 and V is TRBV6-1; possible D gene TRBD2, 5 bases. Germline-derived CDR1 and CDR2 are MNHNS and SASEGT. The CDR3 is made up of 11 amino acids. The DNA of the CDR3 is TGTGCCAGCAGCTTCACCGGGATCTCGTCGTTC. Its protein is CASSFTGISSF.

The V gene is TRBV9, the J gene TRBJ2-2, with D maybe TRBD2 (6 bases). V lost 7 bases and J 10 bases, leaving 8 bases between the germline ends. The CDR3 sequence is 10 residues long. From germline, CDR1 is SGDLS and CDR2 YYNGEE. CDR3 protein: CASGEEELFF. The CDR3 DNA reads as TGTGCCAGCGGGGAGGAGGAGCTGTTTTTT.

The CDR3 coding sequence is TGTGCCAGCAGACCCCGGTCGGGGGCCGCAGTCAATCAGCCCCAGCATTTT. Protein: CASRPRSGAAVNQPQHF. The chain combines TRBV5-8 with TRBJ1-5, with D perhaps matching TRBD1 (6 bases). The germline gives CDR1 SGHTS, CDR2 YDEGEE. The CDR3 runs to 17 residues. The ends were cut back, 5 bases at V and 3 bases at J, with 21 bases in the middle. Supplemented by reference TRBV5-8 and TRBJ1-5, the full variable domain reads EAGVTQSPTHLIKTRGQQATLRCSPISGHTSVYWYQQALGLGLQFLLWYDEGEERNRGNFPPRFSGRQFPNYSSELNVNALELEDSALYLCASRPRSGAAVNQPQHFGDGTRLSIL.

This clone was picked up a small number of times. J is TRBJ1-1 and V is TRBV6-1; 7 nucleotides match TRBD1. CDR3 length: 14 residues. Unmatched junction bases numbered 4, after V lost 4 bases and J lost 2 bases. The germline CDR1 and CDR2 sequences are MNHNS and SASEGT. DNA of the CDR3: TGTGCCAGCAGTGCGGGGACAGTCAACACTGAAGCTTTCTTT. Translation: CASSAGTVNTEAFF.

J is TRBJ2-1 and V is TRBV9; TRBD2 agrees at 7 bases. Germline V lookup: CDR1 SGDLS, CDR2 YYNGEE. With 5 bases clipped from V and 0 bases from J, the junction kept 5 bases outside the gene matches. The CDR3 runs to 15 residues. CDR3 sequence: CASSFSGPSYNEQFF. CDR3 bases: TGTGCCAGCAGTTTTAGCGGGCCCTCCTACAATGAGCAGTTCTTC.

This clone came up a few times. The chain recombines TRBV7-2 with TRBJ2-7; 9 bases match TRBD2. This CDR3 contains 15 residues. Germline assignment: CDR1 SGHTA and CDR2 FQGNSA. V lost 5 bases to trimming and J lost 10 bases; unmatched junction nucleotides: 15. CDR3 DNA: TGTGCCAGCAGCCCCCTAGCGGGGAGCTCTCTGCGACAGTACTTC. This codes for CASSPLAGSSLRQYF.

In nucleotides, the CDR3 is TGTGCCAGCAGCTGGGGACTGACCTCTGGGGCCAACGTCCTGACTTTC. This codes for CASSWGLTSGANVLTF. This rearrangement joins TRBV5-8 to TRBJ2-6; weak D call: TRBD2 (6 bases). Per the germline V gene, CDR1 is SGHTS and CDR2 is YDEGEE. This CDR3 comprises 16 residues. V was pared by 3 bases and J by 0 bases, with 10 bases between.